The 26 T cell receptor beta chains below all came from one sample that was sequenced in a study of T-cell reconstitution after alpha-beta-depleted transplantation in children. Unique molecular identifiers were used in preparing the TCRbeta library. TCRdb re-called the PCR reads with MiXCR, one entry per CDR3 protein. The repertoire has more than 550,000 distinct CDR3 sequences, roughly a tenth of them found once; the top ten carry less than 5%. The specimen comprised PBMCs from the stem cell graft donor, sampled from the stem cell graft. All receptors come from a human donor who donated a stem cell graft to a child with acute myeloid leukemia.

This chain links TRBV7-2 with TRBJ2-7, with TRBD1 matching 7 bases. Germline V CDR1 and CDR2: SGHTA, FQGNSA. The CDR3 is 14 residues long. V shed 4 bases and J 6 bases; nucleotides not matched to a gene: 9. This CDR3 is CASSSRQGRGEQYF. The CDR3 DNA sequence: TGTGCCAGCAGCTCCAGACAGGGTCGGGGCGAGCAGTACTTC.

The rearrangement links TRBV15 to TRBJ2-1; 7 bases agree with TRBD1. The CDR3 length is 15 residues. Germline values: CDR1 LNHNV, CDR2 YYDKDF (reference sequence). V lost 2 bases and J lost 8; bases outside the gene matches: 9. As DNA, the CDR3 is TGTGCCACCAGCAGACCGACAGGGATAAGATATGAGCAGTTCTTC. It specifies CATSRPTGIRYEQFF. Looking up the rest from reference TRBV15 and TRBJ2-1 gives the full variable domain: DAMVIQNPRYQVTQFGKPVTLSCSQTLNHNVMYWYQQKSSQAPKLLFHYYDKDFNNEADTPDNFQSRRPNTSFCFLDIRSPGLGDTAMYLCATSRPTGIRYEQFFGPGTRLTVL.

This clonotype has at least ten counts. V and J are TRBV12-3 or TRBV12-4 and TRBJ2-1; D uncertain. Deletions cut 5 bases from V and 3 bases from J, with 8 bases between. This CDR3 has 13 amino acids. CDR3: CASSLILYNEQFF. CDR3 sequence (DNA): TGTGCCAGCAGTCTTATACTCTACAATGAGCAGTTCTTC.

This clonotype has a handful of counts. The chain combines TRBV29-1 with TRBJ2-1; D not resolved. Germline assignment: CDR1 SQVTM and CDR2 ANQGSEA. The CDR3 runs 10 residues. Trimming pared 3 bases from V and 8 bases from J, leaving 5 bases between. The CDR3 DNA reads TGCAGCGTTGACGCCCATGAGCAGTTCTTC. Residues: CSVDAHEQFF.

This clonotype was observed a handful of times. The chain recombines TRBV25-1 with TRBJ1-4, with 7 bases fitting TRBD1. The junction had 6 bases not matched to a gene; V was cut back by 1 base and J by 10 bases. The germline gives CDR1 MGHDK, CDR2 SYGVNS. The CDR3 is 14 residues long. The CDR3 reads CASSESAGGGKLFF. The CDR3 region has the DNA TGTGCCAGCAGTGAATCGGCAGGGGGAGGAAAACTGTTTTTT.

The chain recombines TRBV7-9 with TRBJ2-5; D possibly matches TRBD1 or TRBD2 (5 bases each). CDR3 length equals 14 residues. Germline CDR1 reads SEHNR; CDR2 reads FQNEAQ (reference sequence). The ends were cut back, 5 bases at V and 7 bases at J, with 17 bases in the middle. Here the CDR3 reads CASSQGTYEGTQYF. The DNA of the CDR3 is TGTGCCAGCAGCCAAGGGACCTACGAAGGGACCCAGTACTTC.

This clonotype appeared a few times. V usage is TRBV28 and J usage is TRBJ2-3; D is undetermined. CDR1 and CDR2 from the germline V gene are MDHEN and SYDVKM. The length of the CDR3 is 12 residues. V lost 5 bases, J lost 7 bases, and 10 bases lay in between. The DNA of the CDR3 is TGTGCCAGCAGTGCCGGAATGTATACGCAGTATTTT. Its protein is CASSAGMYTQYF.

This clonotype has ten or more counts. The rearrangement joins TRBV4-3 to TRBJ2-3, with 10 bases identical to TRBD1. This CDR3 comprises 18 residues. Germline trimming cut 0 bases from V and 8 bases from J; bases unmatched to any gene: 14. Germline assignment: CDR1 LGHNA and CDR2 YSLEER. This chain's CDR3 is CASSQDRRGQGQFGTQYF. DNA for the CDR3: TGCGCCAGCAGCCAAGATCGTCGGGGACAGGGGCAATTCGGTACGCAGTATTTT.

The chain recombines TRBV6-1 with TRBJ2-2; 7 nucleotides agree with TRBD1. The V and J ends lost 6 bases and 5 bases, in that order; junction bases with no gene match: 6. This CDR3 comprises 14 residues. Germline values: CDR1 MNHNS, CDR2 SASEGT. Here the CDR3 DNA reads TGTGCCAGCAGAGACAGGGAAAGGACCGGGGAGCTGTTTTTT. Translating gives CASRDRERTGELFF.

The chain uses TRBV28 and TRBJ2-5; D gene unclear. Germline V gene lookup returns CDR1 MDHEN and CDR2 SYDVKM. The CDR3 runs 12 residues. Trimming shortened V by 3 bases and J by 3 bases, and 5 bases separated the two germline ends. CDR3 residues: CASSFIKETQYF. The CDR3 nucleotides are TGTGCCAGCAGTTTCATAAAAGAGACCCAGTACTTC.

This clonotype was detected only a few times. The rearrangement joins TRBV29-1 to TRBJ2-4; D is tentatively TRBD1 or TRBD2 (5 bases each). Germline V gene data show CDR1 as SQVTM and CDR2 as ANQGSEA. V lost 7 bases to trimming and J lost 9 bases, with 16 bases between them. There are 12 residues in the CDR3. CDR3 nucleotide sequence: TGCAGCGCCCGCACAGGAGGAGGCATTCAGTACTTC. The encoded protein is CSARTGGGIQYF. Supplemented by reference TRBV29-1 and TRBJ2-4, the full variable domain reads SAVISQKPSRDICQRGTSLTIQCQVDSQVTMMFWYRQQPGQSLTLIATANQGSEATYESGFVIDKFPISRPNLTFSTLTVSNMSPEDSSIYLCSARTGGGIQYFGAGTRLSVL.

The rearrangement links TRBV20-1 to TRBJ2-7; TRBD1 might be the D (5 bases). The V and J ends lost 0 bases and 2 bases respectively, with 11 bases between them. CDR3 length equals 14 residues. The germline gives CDR1 DFQATT, CDR2 SNEGSKA (reference sequence). CDR3 amino acids: CSARDTQGTYEQYF. The CDR3 DNA sequence: TGCAGTGCTAGAGATACCCAGGGCACCTACGAGCAGTACTTC.

The rearrangement uses TRBV25-1 and TRBJ1-5, with a weak D call TRBD1 (6 bases). V was pared by 4 bases and J by 2 bases, with 9 bases between. This CDR3 is 14 amino acids long. Germline values: CDR1 MGHDK, CDR2 SYGVNS. The CDR3 reads CASSVAGGNQPQHF. CDR3 sequence (DNA): TGTGCCAGCAGTGTGGCAGGGGGCAATCAGCCCCAGCATTTT.

This clonotype was seen ten or more times. The chain employs TRBV20-1 and TRBJ2-1; TRBD2 is a possible D gene (6 bases). V gave up 4 bases and J gave up 5 bases, with 12 bases separating them. Germline lookup yields CDR1 DFQATT and CDR2 SNEGSKA (reference sequence). The CDR3 runs to 13 residues. The CDR3 loop is CSAISGRNNEQFF. The CDR3 nucleotides are TGCAGTGCTATCTCCGGGAGAAACAATGAGCAGTTCTTC.

This clonotype was recorded at least ten times. The chain couples TRBV7-9 to TRBJ2-7, with D possibly being TRBD2 (7 bases). Per germline, CDR1 SEHNR and CDR2 FQNEAQ (reference sequence). The CDR3 runs to 15 residues. V gave up 5 bases and J gave up 3 bases, with 17 bases separating them. The CDR3 coding sequence is TGTGCCAGCAGCCCGCTGGGGGCGGGAGTCTACGAGCAGTACTTC. Amino acids: CASSPLGAGVYEQYF.

This clonotype was observed many times. V gene TRBV27 combines with J gene TRBJ2-7; the D gene is possibly TRBD2 (6 bases). Germline-derived CDR1 and CDR2 are MNHEY and SMNVEV (reference sequence). V was cut by 4 bases and J by 3 bases, with 13 bases left in between. The CDR3 has 14 amino acids. The CDR3 protein is CASSYMGLFYEQYF. In DNA, the CDR3 is TGTGCCAGCAGTTACATGGGACTCTTCTACGAGCAGTACTTC.

This clonotype was picked up a small number of times. The J gene is TRBJ2-1, the V gene TRBV4-2; 12 nucleotides match TRBD2. Germline V gene data show CDR1 as LGHNA and CDR2 as YNFKEQ. V was pared by 4 bases and J by 0 bases, with 13 bases of the junction left unmatched. The CDR3 consists of 20 residues. In DNA, the CDR3 is TGTGCCAGCAGCCCCTATCCGGGACTAGCGGGCGCGAGCTCCTACAATGAGCAGTTCTTC. Protein product: CASSPYPGLAGASSYNEQFF.

This clonotype was counted only a few times. This chain's CDR3 is CASSLGGTPDTQYF. Written as DNA, the CDR3 is TGTGCCAGCAGCTTAGGAGGGACTCCAGATACGCAGTATTTT. The chain employs TRBV11-2 and TRBJ2-3, with a tentative D call TRBD2 (6 bases). Germline values: CDR1 SGHAT, CDR2 FQNNGV. The CDR3 extends over 14 amino acids. With 1 base removed from V and 4 bases from J, the gap between germline ends came to 9 bases.

This rearrangement joins TRBV4-1 to TRBJ2-7; D possibly uses TRBD1 or TRBD2 (5 bases each). The V end lost 4 bases, the J end lost 6 bases, and 19 bases lay between the germline ends. This CDR3 is built from 15 residues. Germline V gene sequence: CDR1 MGHRA, CDR2 YSYEKL. The CDR3 bases are TGCGCCAGCAGCCTCAACCGGGACCGCATTGCCGAGCAGTACTTC. Its translation: CASSLNRDRIAEQYF.

The chain couples TRBV30 to TRBJ2-1; TRBD2 aligns across 12 bases. This CDR3 has 13 amino acids. Germline V CDR1 and CDR2: GTSNPN, SVGIG (reference sequence). The CDR3 region has the DNA TGTGCGGGGATGCTAGCGGGAGGGAATGAGCAGTTCTTC. Residues: CAGMLAGGNEQFF.

The J gene is TRBJ2-2, the V gene TRBV20-1, with TRBD2 matching 7 bases. CDR1 DFQATT and CDR2 SNEGSKA come from the germline V gene (reference sequence). V shed 5 bases and J 1 base; nucleotides not matched to a gene: 7. CDR3 length equals 15 residues. The CDR3 region has the DNA TGCAGTGCTCTCGACGGGAGGAAGAACACCGGGGAGCTGTTTTTT. Its translation is CSALDGRKNTGELFF.

The V and J genes are TRBV4-2 and TRBJ2-2; the match to TRBD1 covers 9 bases. Unmatched junction bases numbered 7, after V lost 4 bases and J lost 4 bases. Germline CDR1 LGHNA, CDR2 YNFKEQ. The CDR3 loop spans 16 amino acids. This chain's CDR3 is CASSRGQGGSTGELFF. CDR3 nucleotides: TGTGCCAGCAGCCGGGGACAGGGAGGTAGCACCGGGGAGCTGTTTTTT.

This clonotype came up a few times. The chain links TRBV7-2 to TRBJ2-5, with 12 bases identical to TRBD2. From germline, CDR1 is SGHTA and CDR2 FQGNSA. V gave up 2 bases and J gave up 5 bases; unmatched junction bases: 6. The CDR3 is made up of 16 amino acids. The CDR3 DNA sequence: TGTGCCAGCAGCTTAAGACTAGCGGGAGTTAGGGAGACCCAGTACTTC. It yields the protein CASSLRLAGVRETQYF.

This clonotype was seen a handful of times. The chain is built from TRBV7-6 and TRBJ2-7; a weak D match, TRBD2 (6 bases). Trimming left V 5 bases short and J 6 bases short, with 17 bases between. Germline lookup yields CDR1 SGHVS and CDR2 FNYEAQ. This CDR3 region has 14 residues. CDR3 region: CASSPRWGDSEQYF. CDR3 nucleotide sequence: TGTGCCAGCAGCCCTAGGTGGGGGGATAGCGAGCAGTACTTC.

This clonotype has just a few counts. V and J are TRBV18 and TRBJ1-1; D gene ambiguous. The CDR3 length is 14 residues. The V end lost 6 bases, the J end lost 1 base, and 12 bases lay between the germline ends. Per the germline V gene, CDR1 is KGHSH and CDR2 is LQKENI. CDR3 nucleotide sequence: TGTGCCAGCTCGCAGTATCCTGGGAACACTGAAGCTTTCTTT. This codes for CASSQYPGNTEAFF.

The J gene is TRBJ2-2, the V gene TRBV7-2, with D unresolved. The length of the CDR3 is 13 residues. Trimming stripped 2 bases from V and 6 bases from J, with 7 bases between. Per germline, CDR1 SGHTA and CDR2 FQGNSA. The CDR3: CASSLNGAGELFF. DNA for the CDR3: TGTGCCAGCAGCTTAAATGGGGCCGGGGAGCTGTTTTTT.